The 9 T cell receptor beta chains in this list originate from one sample, sequenced in a study of blood T cell repertoires in COVID-19. Sequenced by immunoSEQ multiplex PCR; TCRdb stores in-frame clones only, minus some. The sample yields hundreds of thousands of clones, around 88% seen once. Sequenced input: PBMCs or T cells enriched from blood (not recorded which). These receptors were obtained from a woman between 35 and 50 years old who had recovered from COVID-19.

This chain connects TRBV18 to TRBJ2-2, with 7 bases lining up with TRBD1. The CDR3 sequence is 15 residues long. V shed 6 bases and J 4 bases; nucleotides not matched to a gene: 8. CDR1 is KGHSH, CDR2 LQKENI, per germline. CDR3 in DNA: TGTGCCAGCTCGTCAGGGGGTCTGAGCACCGGGGAGCTGTTTTTT. It translates to CASSSGGLSTGELFF.

The chain links TRBV9 to TRBJ2-7; D may be TRBD1 (6 bases). Per the germline V gene, CDR1 is SGDLS and CDR2 is YYNGEE. The CDR3 length is 15 residues. V lost 3 bases and J lost 5, with 18 bases in between. The CDR3 DNA is TGTGCCAGCAGCGGGGCAGGGGCAGGGTTACACGAGCAGTACTTC. Translating gives CASSGAGAGLHEQYF.

This clone showed up just once. The chain is built from TRBV5-4 and TRBJ2-3; 12 positions agree with TRBD2. The CDR3 has 18 residues. J lost 1 base, V lost 2 bases, and 8 bases had no gene match. CDR1 and CDR2 from the germline V gene are SGHNT and YYREEE (reference sequence). CDR3 DNA: TGTGCCAGCAGCTTCGGACTAGCGGGGACCACTGGCACAGATACGCAGTATTTT. It translates to CASSFGLAGTTGTDTQYF.

The chain has TRBV9 and TRBJ2-1; 9 positions agree with TRBD1. Germline V gene data show CDR1 as SGDLS and CDR2 as YYNGEE. J lost 8 bases, V lost 4 bases, and 10 bases had no gene match. The CDR3 is made up of 15 amino acids. The CDR3 DNA sequence: TGTGCCAGCAGCTATCGGACAGGGGCGGGCGATGAGCAGTTCTTC. This codes for CASSYRTGAGDEQFF.

This chain joins TRBV7-8 and TRBJ2-1, with TRBD2 identical over 7 bases. The CDR3 loop spans 16 amino acids. In germline, CDR1 is SGHVS, CDR2 FQNEAQ. J was trimmed by 0 bases and V by 4 bases; bases with no gene match: 6. DNA of the CDR3: TGTGCCAGCAGCTCACGGCGGGAGATCTCCTACAATGAGCAGTTCTTC. This encodes CASSSRREISYNEQFF.

The chain uses TRBV15 and TRBJ2-7; no clear D gene. The CDR3 runs 13 residues. The V gene lost 0 bases and the J gene lost 3 bases, with 6 bases spanning the gap. CDR1 is LNHNV, CDR2 YYDKDF, per germline (reference sequence). This chain's CDR3 is CATSRDQIYEQYF. DNA of the CDR3: TGTGCCACCAGCAGAGACCAGATCTACGAGCAGTACTTC.

The chain combines TRBV5-4 with TRBJ1-1; D call uncertain. Germline V gene sequence: CDR1 SGHNT, CDR2 YYREEE (reference sequence). The CDR3 spans 13 residues. Trimming left V 3 bases short and J 3 bases short, with 9 bases between. Here the CDR3 reads CASSWASDTEAFF. CDR3 bases: TGTGCCAGCAGCTGGGCCTCGGACACTGAAGCTTTCTTT.

This chain connects TRBV7-6 to TRBJ2-2, with D perhaps matching TRBD2 (6 bases). CDR1 and CDR2 (germline): SGHVS, FNYEAQ. Trimming left V 2 bases short and J 4 bases short, with 11 bases between. The CDR3 sequence is 15 residues long. The CDR3 is CASSLSGTSTGELFF. The CDR3 region has the DNA TGTGCCAGCAGCTTAAGTGGGACTTCCACCGGGGAGCTGTTTTTT.

The chain uses TRBV6-5 and TRBJ2-7, with TRBD2 matching 12 bases. The CDR3 is made up of 16 amino acids. Germline lookup yields CDR1 MNHEY and CDR2 SVGAGI. J gave up 5 bases and V 4 bases, and 9 bases lay outside the gene matches. This chain's CDR3 is CASSSALAGGPDEQYF. The CDR3 DNA is TGTGCCAGCAGTTCCGCCCTAGCGGGAGGGCCGGACGAGCAGTACTTC.